This T cell receptor (beta chain) emerged from a study of technical replicates of blood from a handful of donors. TCRdb's copy holds only in-frame clones and misses some; the assay was immunoSEQ multiplex PCR. Among about 81,000 clones listed, 90% to 97% were seen once. Material: T cells isolated from PBMCs. The TCR originated in a human donor in good health.

The CDR3 loop is CASSLELAGWAQYF. Written as DNA, the CDR3 is TGTGCCAGCAGCTTAGAGCTAGCGGGATGGGCGCAGTATTTT. J is TRBJ2-3 and V is TRBV11-2; 9 bases match TRBD2. V shed 0 bases and J 10 bases; nucleotides not matched to a gene: 5. The germline V gene encodes CDR1 SGHAT and CDR2 FQNNGV. The CDR3 consists of 14 residues.